What follows are 2 T cell receptor beta chains derived from one specimen sequenced in a study of CD8+ T cells in alopecia areata. Sequencing relied on a cDNA template that was reverse transcribed from extracted RNA. Profiling relied on immunoSEQ multiplex PCR, and the TCRdb table lists in-frame clones only, not all of them. The table records about 99,000 clones, roughly 53% of them present only once. The sample taken for sequencing was CD4+ T cells sorted from blood. The receptors shown here come from a human donor in good health.

The gene calls are TRBV30 and TRBJ1-4, with D possibly matching TRBD1 (6 bases). Per the germline V gene, CDR1 is GTSNPN and CDR2 is SVGIG (reference sequence). The CDR3 is 17 residues long. Trimming pared 7 bases from V and 0 bases from J, leaving 21 bases between. For the CDR3, the DNA is TGTGCCTTACTTCGGTGGCAGGGGAGCACAACTAATGAAAAACTGTTTTTT. Translating it yields CALLRWQGSTTNEKLFF.

The chain is built from TRBV7-9 and TRBJ2-5; D is unclear. Trimming left V 1 base short and J 7 bases short, with 10 bases between. This CDR3 spans 13 amino acids. Germline V CDR1 and CDR2: SEHNR, FQNEAQ (reference sequence). CDR3 in amino acids: CASSLVTPRTQYF. DNA for the CDR3: TGTGCCAGCAGCTTAGTGACTCCGAGGACCCAGTACTTC. The full variable domain, in which reference TRBV7-9 and TRBJ2-5 provide the parts outside the CDR3, is DTGVSQNPRHKITKRGQNVTFRCDPISEHNRLYWYRQTLGQGPEFLTYFQNEAQLEKSRLLSDRFSAERPKGSFSTLEIQRTEQGDSAMYLCASSLVTPRTQYFGPGTRLLVL.